The rows below give T cell receptor beta chains drawn from one sample of a study of cytotoxic CD8 clonotypes in ibrutinib-treated CLL. Here immunoSEQ multiplex PCR was the method, and the copy in TCRdb shows in-frame clones only, minus some. The data show 130,000 or so clones, 70% to 90% seen once. Sequences were derived from PBMCs, sampled after 24 months of ibrutinib treatment. The receptors here all came from a human donor with chronic lymphocytic leukemia. Each CDR3 is given with its conserved first and last residue. The D gene is left open where the match is weak. Size values are once, few and many counts, or a class for expanded clones, and some rows have none.

J gene: TRBJ2-1; clone size: NA; V gene: TRBV29-1; D gene: NA; CDR3 DNA: TGCAGCGTTGGGATTAACGGCGGGCAGTTCTTC; CDR3 protein: CSVGINGGQFF
J gene: TRBJ2-1; clone size: NA; V gene: TRBV5-1; D gene: NA; CDR3 DNA: TGCGCCAGCAGCATCCGGCGGAGGGGGCTGGGGAATGAGCAGTTCTTC; CDR3 protein: CASSIRRRGLGNEQFF
J gene: TRBJ2-3; clone size: NA; V gene: TRBV4-1; D gene: TRBD2; CDR3 DNA: TGCGCCAGCAGCCGAAGGGGACTAGCGGGAAGGAGAAAGACTGATACGCAGTATTTT; CDR3 protein: CASSRRGLAGRRKTDTQYF
J gene: TRBJ2-7; clone size: once; V gene: TRBV7-3; D gene: NA; CDR3 DNA: TGTGCCAGCAGCTTAAATAGCTTTGGCGAGCAGTACTTC; CDR3 protein: CASSLNSFGEQYF
J gene: TRBJ2-2; clone size: NA; V gene: TRBV7-3; D gene: TRBD2; CDR3 DNA: TGTGCCAGCCGACTAGCGGGGGGCGACACCGGGGAGCTGTTTTTT; CDR3 protein: CASRLAGGDTGELFF
J gene: TRBJ2-5; clone size: NA; V gene: TRBV18; D gene: TRBD1; CDR3 DNA: TGTGCCAGCTCACCATATCTCGGACAGGGGATTGAGACCCAGTACTTC; CDR3 protein: CASSPYLGQGIETQYF
J gene: TRBJ2-5; clone size: NA; V gene: TRBV7-6; D gene: TRBD2; CDR3 DNA: TGTGCCAGCAGCCCGAGACTAGCGGGGACTCGGGAGACCCAGTACTTC; CDR3 protein: CASSPRLAGTRETQYF
J gene: TRBJ1-5; clone size: NA; V gene: TRBV18; D gene: NA; CDR3 DNA: TGTGCCAGCTCGGAGGGGGGGGCCCAGCATTTT; CDR3 protein: CASSEGGAQHF
J gene: TRBJ2-7; clone size: NA; V gene: TRBV28; D gene: NA; CDR3 DNA: TGTGCCAGCACTTCCTCCTACGAGCAGTACTTC; CDR3 protein: CASTSSYEQYF
J gene: TRBJ1-1; clone size: NA; V gene: TRBV11-1; D gene: NA; CDR3 DNA: TGTGCCAGCAACTTACCCCTTGGGGAAGCTTTCTTT; CDR3 protein: CASNLPLGEAFF
J gene: TRBJ1-5; clone size: NA; V gene: TRBV7-2; D gene: NA; CDR3 DNA: TGTGCCAGCAGCTCCCTCGGGGTTGCAAATCAGCCCCAGCATTTT; CDR3 protein: CASSSLGVANQPQHF
J gene: TRBJ2-7; clone size: NA; V gene: TRBV7-9; D gene: TRBD2; CDR3 DNA: TGTGCCAGCAGCTTAGGACGAGGACTAGCGGGAGTATGGGAGCAGTACTTC; CDR3 protein: CASSLGRGLAGVWEQYF
J gene: TRBJ2-7; clone size: once; V gene: TRBV2; D gene: NA; CDR3 DNA: TGTGCCAGCAGTGATTACGAGCAGTACTTC; CDR3 protein: CASSDYEQYF
J gene: TRBJ1-5; clone size: NA; V gene: TRBV10-3; D gene: TRBD1; CDR3 DNA: TGTGCCATCAGTGAGTCCGGACAGGGTGCTCAGCCCCAGCATTTT; CDR3 protein: CAISESGQGAQPQHF
J gene: TRBJ2-7; clone size: NA; V gene: TRBV6-5; D gene: NA; CDR3 DNA: TGTGCCAGCAGCTACGAGGCCTTAGGCCCCTACGAGCAGTACTTC; CDR3 protein: CASSYEALGPYEQYF
J gene: TRBJ1-5; clone size: NA; V gene: TRBV28; D gene: NA; CDR3 DNA: TGTGCCAGCAGTTTATACTCGGGGGGCAGGAGCAATCAGCCCCAGCATTTT; CDR3 protein: CASSLYSGGRSNQPQHF
J gene: TRBJ2-7; clone size: NA; V gene: TRBV5-1; D gene: NA; CDR3 DNA: TGCGCCAGCAGCTTACACCCCCAATCCTACGAGCAGTACTTC; CDR3 protein: CASSLHPQSYEQYF
J gene: TRBJ2-3; clone size: once; V gene: TRBV4-3; D gene: TRBD2; CDR3 DNA: TGCGCCAGCAGCCCGGCTGCTAGCGGGAGGGGAGATACGCAGTATTTT; CDR3 protein: CASSPAASGRGDTQYF
J gene: TRBJ2-7; clone size: NA; V gene: TRBV7-9; D gene: TRBD2; CDR3 DNA: TGTGCCAGCAGCTCAGAGGGACTAGCGGGAGGGCCATTAGAGCAGTACTTC; CDR3 protein: CASSSEGLAGGPLEQYF
J gene: TRBJ2-1; clone size: NA; V gene: TRBV5-1; D gene: NA; CDR3 DNA: TGCGCCAGCAGCCCCGACCCAAGCTCCTACAATGAGCAGTTCTTC; CDR3 protein: CASSPDPSSYNEQFF
J gene: TRBJ1-1; clone size: NA; V gene: TRBV28; D gene: TRBD1; CDR3 DNA: TGTGCCAGCAGATCTACAGGGGGCCGCAGCACTGAAGCTTTCTTT; CDR3 protein: CASRSTGGRSTEAFF
J gene: TRBJ2-3; clone size: NA; V gene: TRBV6-4; D gene: NA; CDR3 DNA: TGTGCCAGCAGTGACTCTCGAGAGCGGAGCACAGATACGCAGTATTTT; CDR3 protein: CASSDSRERSTDTQYF
J gene: TRBJ2-2; clone size: NA; V gene: TRBV7-9; D gene: NA; CDR3 DNA: TGTGCCAGCAGTCTTCACGGGGGGAACACCGGGGAGCTGTTTTTT; CDR3 protein: CASSLHGGNTGELFF
J gene: TRBJ2-6; clone size: NA; V gene: TRBV5-1; D gene: NA; CDR3 DNA: TGCGCCAGCGGCACTCTGGGGGCCAACGTCCTGACTTTC; CDR3 protein: CASGTLGANVLTF
J gene: TRBJ2-3; clone size: NA; V gene: TRBV5-1; D gene: NA; CDR3 DNA: TGCGCCAGCAGCACCCGACAGTCCCTTGATACGCAGTATTTT; CDR3 protein: CASSTRQSLDTQYF
J gene: TRBJ1-4; clone size: NA; V gene: TRBV5-6; D gene: NA; CDR3 DNA: TGTGCCAGCAGCTTGGAAGGTTATGCAACTAATGAAAAACTGTTTTTT; CDR3 protein: CASSLEGYATNEKLFF
J gene: TRBJ2-3; clone size: NA; V gene: TRBV5-1; D gene: NA; CDR3 DNA: TGCGCCAGCAGCTTTGCAGGGGGGGTCACAGATACGCAGTATTTT; CDR3 protein: CASSFAGGVTDTQYF
J gene: TRBJ2-3; clone size: NA; V gene: TRBV7-9; D gene: NA; CDR3 DNA: TGTGCCAGCAGCTTCAGTAGCACAGATACGCAGTATTTT; CDR3 protein: CASSFSSTDTQYF
J gene: TRBJ2-1; clone size: NA; V gene: TRBV18; D gene: TRBD2; CDR3 DNA: TGTGCCAGCTCCCCTCGGACTAGCTCCTACAATGAGCAGTTCTTC; CDR3 protein: CASSPRTSSYNEQFF